This TCR beta chain was documented in a study of blood T cell repertoires in COVID-19. Overall study: The study drew acute and convalescent COVID-19 samples from the United States, Italy and Spain. In each case, the material was cDNA or gDNA derived from T cells, B-cell-depleted T cells, or PBMCs.

Authors' processing steps: Reference gene primer amplification yielded estimated nucleated cell counts. Only in-frame clones appear in the TCRdb table, and some are missing; sequencing was by immunoSEQ multiplex PCR. The V and J calls and clone size come from that table; D and trimming were worked out from the DNA. The data contain about 88,000 clones, nearly 90% of them singletons. CDR3 length: 14 residues. From germline, CDR1 is LNHDA and CDR2 SQIVND (reference sequence). V was trimmed by 5 bases and J by 3 bases, leaving 13 bases between them. This TCR derives from a woman aged 80 or older with acute or convalescent COVID-19. Sequencing was performed on peripheral blood. The chain joins TRBV19 to TRBJ1-2; D is perhaps TRBD1 (5 bases). The CDR3 loop is CASSGRDLDYGYTF. CDR3 sequence (DNA): TGTGCCAGTAGTGGGCGGGACCTGGACTATGGCTACACCTTC.